These 22 T cell receptor beta chains share one sample of origin, sequenced in a study of T cells after yellow fever vaccination. A single record per CDR3 protein comes from TCRdb applying MiXCR to the 5' RACE reads. The repertoire holds 400,000 or so distinct CDR3 sequences, 11% seen once, with less than 20% in the top ten. The material sequenced was PBMCs, taken on the day of the first yellow fever vaccination. The receptors shown here come from a man aged 18 to 35 who received the YFV17D yellow fever vaccine.

This clonotype was seen more than once but under ten times. The V and J genes are TRBV23-1 and TRBJ2-2; no firm D call. TRBV23-1 is assigned to the ORF class and has an uncertain function. The CDR3 length is 16 residues. V lost 6 bases and J 4 bases, leaving 18 bases between the germline ends. The CDR3 loop is CASSQVSTALTGELFF. DNA for the CDR3: TGCGCCAGCAGCCAGGTCTCTACCGCCCTCACCGGGGAGCTGTTTTTT.

The J gene is TRBJ2-2, the V gene TRBV7-3; 7 positions match TRBD1. CDR3 length: 16 amino acids. The trim removed 5 bases at V and 2 bases at J, leaving 8 bases unmatched. Germline V lookup: CDR1 SGHTA, CDR2 FQGTGA. As DNA, the CDR3 is TGTGCCAGCAGCCGTGACAGGGCATTAAACACCGGGGAGCTGTTTTTT. It specifies CASSRDRALNTGELFF.

The CDR3 loop reads CASSPPRTRQETQYF. The DNA of the CDR3 is TGTGCCAGCTCACCACCGAGGACTAGGCAAGAGACCCAGTACTTC. V and J are TRBV18 and TRBJ2-5; 7 positions agree with TRBD2. The CDR3 loop spans 15 amino acids. V was clipped by 0 bases and J by 2 bases; unmatched bases: 3. Per the germline V gene, CDR1 is KGHSH and CDR2 is LQKENI.

This clonotype was recorded at least ten times. V is TRBV4-1 and J is TRBJ2-7; D is unresolved. V gave up 0 bases and J gave up 3 bases, with 6 bases separating them. The CDR3 has 13 residues. The germline CDR1 and CDR2 sequences are MGHRA and YSYEKL. The CDR3 region has the DNA TGCGCCAGCAGCCAAGAGGCCAGCTACGAGCAGTACGTC. Translated: CASSQEASYEQYV.

The table lists this clonotype with a few counts. This chain joins TRBV7-9 and TRBJ1-2, with D perhaps matching TRBD1 (5 bases). The CDR3 contains 13 residues. Germline V gene sequence: CDR1 SEHNR, CDR2 FQNEAQ (reference sequence). V gave up 4 bases and J gave up 8 bases, with 14 bases separating them. CDR3 loop: CASSSEGHIGYTF. CDR3 DNA: TGTGCCAGCAGCTCAGAAGGACACATCGGCTACACCTTC.

Many counts were recorded for this clonotype. In nucleotides, the CDR3 is TGCAGTGCCCCGCCCCGGGACCGCGTTAACTACGAGCAGTACTTC. It yields the protein CSAPPRDRVNYEQYF. V and J are TRBV20-1 and TRBJ2-7, with D perhaps TRBD1 or TRBD2 (5 bases each). Germline assignment: CDR1 DFQATT and CDR2 SNEGSKA (reference sequence). The CDR3 sequence is 15 residues long. Trimming removed 6 bases at V and 3 bases at J, with 21 bases between.

This clonotype was observed a few times. The V and J genes are TRBV7-2 and TRBJ2-7; TRBD2 is a possible D gene (6 bases). CDR3 length: 14 amino acids. Germline values: CDR1 SGHTA, CDR2 FQGNSA. V was shortened by 1 base and J by 3 bases, with 10 bases between the two germline ends. DNA for the CDR3: TGTGCCAGCAGCTTAGGCGTGGACTACTACGAGCAGTACTTC. Its translation: CASSLGVDYYEQYF. The full variable domain, completed using reference TRBV7-2 and TRBJ2-7, is GAGVSQSPSNKVTEKGKDVELRCDPISGHTALYWYRQSLGQGLEFLIYFQGNSAPDKSGLPSDRFSAERTGGSVSTLTIQRTQQEDSAVYLCASSLGVDYYEQYFGPGTRLTVT.

This clonotype has only a few counts. The chain joins TRBV6-1 to TRBJ2-7, with 9 bases identical to TRBD1. The CDR3 has 15 residues. V was pared by 9 bases and J by 4 bases, with 13 bases of the junction left unmatched. Germline V CDR1 and CDR2: MNHNS, SASEGT. CDR3 nucleotide sequence: TGTGCCAGTCGACTAGCCGGGACAGGGAGATACGAGCAGTACTTC. Residues: CASRLAGTGRYEQYF.

This clonotype was observed a few times. This chain links TRBV7-8 with TRBJ1-5; D is unresolved. CDR1 is SGHVS and CDR2 is FQNEAQ in the germline V gene. The V gene lost 0 bases and the J gene lost 8 bases, with 8 bases spanning the gap. This CDR3 region has 13 residues. CDR3 protein: CASSLALREPQHF. The CDR3 region has the DNA TGTGCCAGCAGCTTAGCGCTACGTGAGCCCCAGCATTTT.

The rearrangement joins TRBV6-2 or TRBV6-3 to TRBJ2-7, with D maybe TRBD1 (6 bases). With 4 bases removed from V and 2 bases from J, the gap between germline ends came to 15 bases. Per germline, CDR1 MNHEY and CDR2 SVGEGT. The CDR3 consists of 15 residues. The CDR3 bases are TGTGCCAGCAGTTCACCTGGACAGCCACCCTACGAGCAGTACTTC. Translation gives CASSSPGQPPYEQYF.

The chain employs TRBV11-2 and TRBJ2-7; 11 nucleotides agree with TRBD2. This CDR3 spans 15 amino acids. V trimming: 5 bases; J trimming: 5 bases; junction bases outside the gene matches: 8. Germline CDR1 SGHAT, CDR2 FQNNGV. DNA for the CDR3: TGTGCCAGCAGCCCCCAACTAGCGGGGGTCAACGAGCAGTACTTC. It translates to CASSPQLAGVNEQYF.

CDR3 residues: CASSQDTGNRGIFNQPQHF. The CDR3 region has the DNA TGCGCCAGCAGCCAAGATACCGGAAACAGGGGGATTTTCAATCAGCCCCAGCATTTT. V gene TRBV4-3 combines with J gene TRBJ1-5; TRBD1 matches at 8 bases. Germline V gives CDR1 LGHNA, CDR2 YSLEER. V gave up 0 bases and J gave up 3 bases; unmatched junction bases: 13. The CDR3 length is 19 residues.

This clonotype has ten or more counts. The chain carries TRBV6-5 and TRBJ2-2, with D hard to call. CDR1 and CDR2 (germline): MNHEY, SVGAGI. This CDR3 spans 12 amino acids. Trimming took 4 bases from V and 6 from J, leaving 6 bases between them. Here the CDR3 reads CASSLVPGELFF. The DNA of the CDR3 is TGTGCCAGCAGTTTGGTCCCCGGGGAGCTGTTTTTT.

The CDR3 region has the DNA TGTGCCAGCAGCCAAGATTATGGGACAGGGAATGAAAAACTGTTTTTT. Its translation: CASSQDYGTGNEKLFF. The chain carries TRBV4-2 and TRBJ1-4, with 9 bases lining up with TRBD1. J lost 5 bases, V lost 0 bases, and 4 bases had no gene match. The length of the CDR3 is 16 residues. CDR1 is LGHNA, CDR2 YNFKEQ, per germline.

This clonotype was seen more than once but under ten times. The rearrangement uses TRBV6-5 and TRBJ1-2; 7 nucleotides line up with TRBD1. Germline assignment: CDR1 MNHEY and CDR2 SVGAGI. This CDR3 region has 16 residues. The V gene end was trimmed by 0 bases and the J gene end by 6 bases; junction bases not matched to a gene: 10. The CDR3 sequence is CASSYSFEVGGDGYTF. The CDR3 nucleotides are TGTGCCAGCAGTTACTCCTTCGAAGTAGGGGGCGATGGCTACACCTTC.

The chain carries TRBV12-3 or TRBV12-4 and TRBJ1-2; no definite D call. Trimming cost V 2 bases and J 8 bases, with 12 bases left between them. The CDR3 covers 13 residues. CDR3 region: CASSLSRAGGYTF. DNA of the CDR3: TGTGCCAGCAGTTTAAGTCGGGCGGGCGGCTACACCTTC.

This clonotype was detected ten times or more. The chain recombines TRBV7-2 with TRBJ2-1; TRBD1 or TRBD2 may be the D gene (7 bases each). Germline-derived CDR1 and CDR2 are SGHTA and FQGNSA. The CDR3 runs to 16 residues. Trimming pared 5 bases from V and 8 bases from J, leaving 22 bases between. CDR3 sequence (DNA): TGTGCCAGCAGCCCAGGGGGGGCAGGGTATAACGATGAGCAGTTCTTC. Translated, it gives CASSPGGAGYNDEQFF.

This clonotype turned up a few times. The chain carries TRBV9 and TRBJ2-5, with TRBD1 as a possible D gene (5 bases). The germline V gene encodes CDR1 SGDLS and CDR2 YYNGEE. V lost 0 bases and J lost 0, with 9 bases in between. This CDR3 has 15 residues. This CDR3 reads CASSVVGRDQETQYF. CDR3 DNA: TGTGCCAGCAGCGTAGTGGGCAGGGACCAAGAGACCCAGTACTTC.

The rearrangement uses TRBV20-1 and TRBJ1-5; a weak D match, TRBD1 (5 bases). Trimming took 0 bases from V and 4 from J, leaving 16 bases between them. Looked up from germline, CDR1 is DFQATT and CDR2 is SNEGSKA (reference sequence). CDR3 length: 16 residues. CDR3: CSAREAPGGGNQPQHF. The CDR3 nucleotides are TGCAGTGCTAGAGAGGCGCCGGGGGGTGGTAATCAGCCCCAGCATTTT.

The chain employs TRBV6-1 and TRBJ2-3, with 7 bases identical to TRBD1. Germline V gene data show CDR1 as MNHNS and CDR2 as SASEGT. V dropped 6 bases and J dropped 5; count of bases not matched to a gene: 8. There are 14 residues in the CDR3. The CDR3 nucleotides read TGTGCCAGCAGACAGGACAGGCAGATAGATACGCAGTATTTT. Translating gives CASRQDRQIDTQYF.

The DNA of the CDR3 is TGCAGCGTAGATGGGGGTTTAAATGAGCAGTTCTTC. Protein sequence: CSVDGGLNEQFF. The chain recombines TRBV29-1 with TRBJ2-1, with D perhaps TRBD1 or TRBD2 (5 bases each). Germline-derived CDR1 and CDR2 are SQVTM and ANQGSEA. The CDR3 has 12 amino acids. Trimming cost V 6 bases and J 7 bases, with 13 bases left between them.

This clonotype was counted between two and nine times. The V gene is TRBV7-9, the J gene TRBJ2-3; D may match TRBD1 or TRBD2 (7 bases each). The V and J ends lost 7 bases and 5 bases respectively, with 16 bases between them. Germline V gene lookup returns CDR1 SEHNR and CDR2 FQNEAQ (reference sequence). The CDR3 has 14 amino acids. The CDR3 region has the DNA TGTGCCAGCAACATCAGGGGGGGAAAAGATACGCAGTATTTT. It codes for CASNIRGGKDTQYF.